This TCR beta chain was identified in a study of T cell repertoires in cytomegalovirus infection. In regard to this clonotype: What it binds is not known.

The CDR3 totals 12 residues. V lost 7 bases and J lost 6, with 13 bases in between. MiXCR, applied by TCRdb to the reads, yields one record per CDR3 protein. The repertoire includes 550,000 to 850,000 distinct CDR3 sequences, about 33% of them detected once, and about 20% sits in the top ten. The sequence was obtained from a human donor in good health (CMV status not recorded). Some clones in this sample may be carry-over from other donors' samples. This rearrangement joins TRBV12-3 or TRBV12-4 to TRBJ2-7; D is undetermined. Sequenced here: cultured PBMCs, sampled from culture after CMV antigen stimulation. The CDR3 sequence: CASTTRLSEQYF. The CDR3 nucleotides are TGTGCCAGCACCACGAGGCTATCCGAGCAGTACTTC.